This T cell receptor beta chain was captured in a study of T cell clonotyping in hematopoietic cell transplantation. Regarding the study as a whole: At the given depth, recipient repertoires were over 95% de novo clonotypes.

This clone was detected a few times. Its antigen is not identified. Blood collection times were about day -28 and days 30, 100, 180 posttransplant. Only in-frame clones appear in the TCRdb table, and some are missing; sequencing was by immunoSEQ multiplex PCR. Of about 9,400 clones in the sample, 75% to 80% are singletons; the top ten hold 16%. Specimen: PBMCs, collected 180 days after allogeneic stem cell transplant. The source is a male patient aged 35-50 years who had an allogeneic stem cell transplant from a related donor, so the T cells may come from the graft donor. Some clones in this sample may be carry-over from other donors' samples.

CDR3 loop: CASNVKGVMNTEAFF. The CDR3 DNA reads TGTGCCAGCAATGTTAAAGGGGTGATGAACACTGAAGCTTTCTTT. The chain is built from TRBV2 and TRBJ1-1; D perhaps matches TRBD1 (5 bases). The CDR3 extends over 15 amino acids. Germline V gives CDR1 SNHLY, CDR2 FYNNEI. V lost 7 bases and J 0 bases, leaving 15 bases between the germline ends.